This T cell receptor (beta chain) was retrieved from a study of CXCR3-negative and CXCR3-positive naive CD8 T cells. The overall study: Collectively, the libraries yielded 130 million or so TRB reads in total, at about 1.5 +/- 0.3 million per library. Study findings and constraints: Partially decreased CXCR3 expression was recorded after cryopreservation, and fresh PBMCs were used in most assays.

The authors prepared UMI-labeled TRB cDNA libraries by 5' RACE. TCRdb reprocessed the 5' RACE reads and keeps a single row for each CDR3 protein, giving no DNA. The sample shows more than 40,000 distinct CDR3 sequences, and 1.5% to 2% sits with its ten largest clones. Triplicates of a few hundred thousand cells were sorted from each CD8+ T cell subset. A CD45RO-CCR7+CD27+CD95- phenotype identified naive CD8+ T cells. The CDR3 is 13 residues long. Germline CDR1 is SGHAT and CDR2 is FQNNGV. On this clonotype itself: Its antigen is unknown.

The gene calls are TRBV11-2 and TRBJ2-5. The sequencing input was naive CXCR3- CD8+ T cells from blood. Specified subset: CD45RO-CCR7+CD27+CD95- naive CD8+ T cells lacking CXCR3 (TNR3-). The sequence came from a human donor in good health. Some clones in this sample may be carry-over from other donors' samples. CDR3 region: CASSRIIEETQYF.